The 32 T cell receptor beta chains listed next were all sequenced from one sample in a study of blood T cell repertoires in COVID-19. Some clones are missing from TCRdb's copy, which holds only in-frame ones; the method was immunoSEQ multiplex PCR. The top ten hold roughly 12% of the sample, which has approximately 210,000 clones, roughly 82% seen once. Sequencing was carried out using peripheral blood. The receptors shown here come from a woman aged 40-49 years with acute or convalescent COVID-19.

V gene TRBV27 combines with J gene TRBJ2-1; D remains unclear. Germline V lookup: CDR1 MNHEY, CDR2 SMNVEV (reference sequence). V lost 5 bases, J lost 14 bases, and 19 bases lay in between. There are 13 residues in the CDR3. CDR3 in DNA: TGTGCCAGCAGTCCCCTTAGGTGGGCCATAGAGTTCTTC. It encodes CASSPLRWAIEFF.

This chain links TRBV6-1 with TRBJ2-1; 7 positions match TRBD1. Looked up from germline, CDR1 is MNHNS and CDR2 is SASEGT. The CDR3 totals 15 residues. After removal of 2 bases from V and 5 bases from J, the junction contained 6 bases not matched to a gene. CDR3 residues: CASSEQGQYNNEQFF. Written as DNA, the CDR3 is TGTGCCAGCAGTGAACAGGGACAGTATAACAATGAGCAGTTCTTC.

This clone occurred a few times. V gene TRBV19 combines with J gene TRBJ2-3; D call uncertain. CDR1 is LNHDA and CDR2 is SQIVND in the germline V gene (reference sequence). Trimming removed 3 bases at V and 2 bases at J, with 9 bases between. CDR3 size: 14 residues. As DNA, the CDR3 is TGTGCCAGTAGTATGTACAGTTACACAGATACGCAGTATTTT. This codes for CASSMYSYTDTQYF.

This chain joins TRBV11-2 and TRBJ2-5; D uncertain. CDR1 SGHAT and CDR2 FQNNGV come from the germline V gene. The CDR3 extends over 12 amino acids. V lost 4 bases to trimming and J lost 5 bases, with 8 bases between them. DNA for the CDR3: TGTGCCAGCAGCTCGATTGGCGAGACCCAGTACTTC. It is translated as CASSSIGETQYF.

This chain uses TRBV2 with TRBJ2-4; 9 bases line up with TRBD1. The V gene's germline CDR1 is SNHLY and CDR2 FYNNEI. J was trimmed by 6 bases and V by 5 bases; bases with no gene match: 8. The CDR3 has 15 amino acids. The DNA for the CDR3 is TGTGCCAGCAGTCCGCGACAGGGGGTCTTAAACATTCAGTACTTC. Its translation is CASSPRQGVLNIQYF.

This chain connects TRBV7-2 to TRBJ2-7; TRBD1 might be the D (6 bases). V gave up 5 bases and J gave up 0 bases, with 11 bases separating them. This CDR3 contains 14 residues. In germline, CDR1 is SGHTA, CDR2 FQGNSA. CDR3 amino acids: CASSVRGNSYEQYF. CDR3 nucleotides: TGTGCCAGCAGCGTGAGGGGGAACTCCTACGAGCAGTACTTC.

The chain couples TRBV27 to TRBJ1-2; 7 nucleotides line up with TRBD1. The germline CDR1 and CDR2 sequences are MNHEY and SMNVEV (reference sequence). The CDR3 length is 14 residues. V trimming: 2 bases; J trimming: 4 bases; junction bases outside the gene matches: 4. The CDR3 here is CASSLPRQGYGYTF. CDR3 nucleotides: TGTGCCAGCAGTTTACCCCGACAGGGCTATGGCTACACCTTC.

This clone was seen only once. The chain links TRBV4-1 to TRBJ1-4, with D uncertain. V shed 0 bases and J shed 4 bases, with 6 bases lying between them. CDR3 length equals 14 residues. Germline values: CDR1 MGHRA, CDR2 YSYEKL. This CDR3 is CASSQDSFNEKLFF. DNA for the CDR3: TGCGCCAGCAGCCAAGACAGTTTTAATGAAAAACTGTTTTTT.

The chain combines TRBV4-1 with TRBJ2-5; 7 bases are a match to TRBD2. With 0 bases clipped from V and 4 bases from J, the junction kept 5 bases outside the gene matches. CDR3 size: 15 residues. The germline CDR1 and CDR2 sequences are MGHRA and YSYEKL. The CDR3 DNA sequence: TGCGCCAGCAGCCAAGAGAGCGGGGCCCTAGAGACCCAGTACTTC. Translation: CASSQESGALETQYF.

V usage is TRBV28 and J usage is TRBJ1-6; no reliable D call. V lost 7 bases to trimming and J lost 0 bases, with 10 bases between them. CDR3 length: 15 amino acids. Germline CDR1 is MDHEN and CDR2 is SYDVKM. The CDR3 nucleotides are TGTGCCAGCAACCCCGGGAGCTCCTATAATTCACCCCTCCACTTT. Encoded protein: CASNPGSSYNSPLHF.

The chain combines TRBV27 with TRBJ1-5, with D hard to call. V was trimmed by 3 bases and J by 0 bases, leaving 6 bases between them. This CDR3 region has 14 residues. Germline V gene lookup returns CDR1 MNHEY and CDR2 SMNVEV (reference sequence). The CDR3 nucleotides are TGTGCCAGCAGTTTCCGGTCTAGCAATCAGCCCCAGCATTTT. Amino acids: CASSFRSSNQPQHF.

This clone was seen a handful of times. The chain has TRBV7-2 and TRBJ2-5, with D possibly matching TRBD2 (6 bases). There are 14 residues in the CDR3. In germline, CDR1 is SGHTA, CDR2 FQGNSA. Trimming cost V 3 bases and J 2 bases, with 10 bases left between them. This CDR3 reads CASSFAREQETQYF. CDR3 DNA sequence: TGTGCCAGCAGCTTTGCTCGGGAGCAAGAGACCCAGTACTTC.

Here the CDR3 reads CSVEGGQGSYNEQFF. CDR3 DNA: TGCAGCGTTGAAGGAGGACAGGGGTCTTACAATGAGCAGTTCTTC. The chain has TRBV29-1 and TRBJ2-1, with TRBD1 identical over 9 bases. V was clipped by 1 base and J by 4 bases; unmatched bases: 5. This CDR3 is 15 amino acids long. Germline V lookup: CDR1 SQVTM, CDR2 ANQGSEA.

The chain carries TRBV6-5 and TRBJ2-1; TRBD1 agrees at 8 bases. V lost 4 bases and J lost 3; bases outside the gene matches: 5. Germline V gene data show CDR1 as MNHEY and CDR2 as SVGAGI. This CDR3 spans 15 amino acids. In DNA, the CDR3 is TGTGCCAGCAGTTCCACAGGGGGGAACTACAATGAGCAGTTCTTC. Translation: CASSSTGGNYNEQFF.

J is TRBJ1-2 and V is TRBV7-9, with 10 nucleotides matching TRBD1. Germline loops: CDR1 SEHNR, CDR2 FQNEAQ (reference sequence). With 6 bases clipped from V and 2 bases from J, the junction kept 3 bases outside the gene matches. CDR3 size: 14 residues. The CDR3 coding sequence is TGTGCCAGCAGTCGGGGACAGGGGAACTATGGCTACACCTTC. This codes for CASSRGQGNYGYTF.

This sequence joins TRBV12-5 and TRBJ1-2, with TRBD1 identical over 8 bases. The CDR3 has 13 residues. With V trimmed by 7 bases and J by 4 bases, 5 bases remained unmatched. Germline values: CDR1 LGHNT, CDR2 FRNRAP. CDR3 loop: CASAIQGGYGYTF. The DNA of the CDR3 is TGTGCTAGTGCTATACAGGGGGGCTATGGCTACACCTTC. Combining the CDR3 with reference TRBV12-5 and TRBJ1-2 gives the whole variable domain DARVTQTPRHKVTEMGQEVTMRCQPILGHNTVFWYRQTMMQGLELLAYFRNRAPLDDSGMPKDRFSAEMPDATLATLKIQPSEPRDSAVYFCASAIQGGYGYTFGSGTRLTVV.

This clone was seen a handful of times. The chain links TRBV25-1 to TRBJ2-1; D not certain. CDR3 length equals 11 residues. Trimming took 1 base from V and 8 from J, leaving 3 bases between them. Germline CDR1 MGHDK, CDR2 SYGVNS. The CDR3 loop is CASSESDEQFF. The DNA of the CDR3 is TGTGCCAGCAGTGAATCCGATGAGCAGTTCTTC.

The rearrangement joins TRBV29-1 to TRBJ1-2; 7 bases fit TRBD1. The CDR3 spans 13 residues. V shed 7 bases, J shed 0 bases, and the junction held 5 bases outside the gene matches. Germline lookup yields CDR1 SQVTM and CDR2 ANQGSEA. This chain's CDR3 is CSADTGANYGYTF. The DNA of the CDR3 is TGCAGCGCGGATACAGGGGCTAACTATGGCTACACCTTC.

V usage is TRBV21-1 and J usage is TRBJ2-7; the DNA was not used to check the table's D call, TRBD1. TRBV21-1 is designated a pseudogene. This CDR3 has 17 amino acids. CDR3 in DNA: TGTGCCAGCAGCAAAGAACCCAGACAGGGAAAGGCCTACGAGCAGTACTTC. Translation: CASSKEPRQGKAYEQYF.

The chain carries TRBV5-6 and TRBJ2-5; 11 bases fit TRBD2. The germline gives CDR1 SGHDT, CDR2 YYEEEE. There are 16 residues in the CDR3. V shed 3 bases and J 3 bases; nucleotides not matched to a gene: 7. CDR3: CASSSPGLAVKETQYF. DNA of the CDR3: TGTGCCAGCAGCTCACCGGGACTAGCGGTAAAAGAGACCCAGTACTTC.

V gene TRBV19 combines with J gene TRBJ2-1; TRBD1 agrees at 9 bases. CDR1 is LNHDA, CDR2 SQIVND, per germline (reference sequence). V lost 3 bases to trimming and J lost 4 bases; unmatched junction nucleotides: 4. The CDR3 consists of 15 residues. The CDR3 coding sequence is TGTGCCAGTAGTATCACAGGGGGCACTTACAATGAGCAGTTCTTC. It translates to CASSITGGTYNEQFF.

This chain links TRBV7-8 with TRBJ1-2, with D hard to call. Trimming took off 1 base at V and 4 bases at J, with 13 bases between the two ends. Germline V gives CDR1 SGHVS, CDR2 FQNEAQ. The CDR3 extends over 15 amino acids. The CDR3 here is CASSLVRASGYGYTF. CDR3 DNA: TGTGCCAGCAGCTTAGTGAGGGCCTCTGGCTATGGCTACACCTTC.

The chain joins TRBV5-6 to TRBJ2-7; 10 nucleotides align to TRBD1. V lost 3 bases, J lost 1 base, and 7 bases stayed unmatched. The CDR3 is 16 amino acids. Germline V lookup: CDR1 SGHDT, CDR2 YYEEEE. CDR3 residues: CASSYYRDRGSYEQYF. CDR3 sequence (DNA): TGTGCCAGCAGCTATTACCGGGACAGGGGTTCCTACGAGCAGTACTTC.

The chain has TRBV6-1 and TRBJ1-5; D gene ambiguous. Germline CDR1 is MNHNS and CDR2 is SASEGT. V gave up 2 bases and J gave up 0 bases, with 17 bases separating them. The CDR3 length is 18 residues. The CDR3 protein is CASSERGWGINSNQPQHF. As DNA, the CDR3 is TGTGCCAGCAGTGAACGAGGGTGGGGAATAAATAGCAATCAGCCCCAGCATTTT.

The V gene is TRBV5-5, the J gene TRBJ1-5, with a tentative D call TRBD1 (6 bases). The germline gives CDR1 SGHKS, CDR2 YYEKEE (reference sequence). This CDR3 comprises 15 residues. The V end lost 0 bases, the J end lost 6 bases, and 13 bases lay between the germline ends. For the CDR3, the DNA is TGTGCCAGCAGCTTGGGGACAGCGCAATTTCAGCCCCAGCATTTT. Its protein is CASSLGTAQFQPQHF. Full variable domain (rest looked up from reference TRBV5-5 and TRBJ1-5): DAGVTQSPTHLIKTRGQQVTLRCSPISGHKSVSWYQQVLGQGPQFIFQYYEKEERGRGNFPDRFSARQFPNYSSELNVNALLLGDSALYLCASSLGTAQFQPQHFGDGTRLSIL.

This chain connects TRBV11-1 to TRBJ2-7, with TRBD1 matching over 7 bases. Trimming took 3 bases from V and 1 from J; bases not matched to a gene: 3. This CDR3 has 14 amino acids. Germline CDR1 and CDR2: SGHAT and FQDESV (reference sequence). For the CDR3, the DNA is TGTGCCAGCAGCTTTTTGGACAGGTCCTACGAGCAGTACTTC. The encoded protein is CASSFLDRSYEQYF.

J is TRBJ1-2 and V is TRBV3-1 (or the pseudogene TRBV3-2); 8 positions agree with TRBD1. The length of the CDR3 is 19 residues. The V gene's germline CDR1 is LGHDT and CDR2 YNNKEL (reference sequence). The J segment lost 5 bases and the V segment lost 2 bases, leaving 19 bases of the junction unmatched. CDR3 in DNA: TGTGCCAGCAGCCAACCCTCCCAGGGGGCGCTTAATCGGGGATATGGCTACACCTTC. This translates into CASSQPSQGALNRGYGYTF.

V is TRBV30 and J is TRBJ1-2, with TRBD1 matching 9 bases. CDR1 GTSNPN and CDR2 SVGIG come from the germline V gene (reference sequence). The CDR3 runs to 13 residues. The V segment lost 3 bases and the J segment 6 bases; nucleotides outside the gene matches: 5. The CDR3 is CAWRWGQGHGYTF. The CDR3 DNA is TGTGCCTGGAGATGGGGACAGGGACATGGCTACACCTTC.

This chain uses TRBV4-1 with TRBJ1-6; D gene uncertain. There are 16 residues in the CDR3. Trimming stripped 1 base from V and 0 bases from J, with 7 bases between. Per the germline V gene, CDR1 is MGHRA and CDR2 is YSYEKL. CDR3 residues: CASSQGLSSYNSPLHF. The CDR3 nucleotides are TGCGCCAGCAGCCAAGGCCTAAGCTCCTATAATTCACCCCTCCACTTT.

This chain links TRBV13 with TRBJ2-1; D is undetermined. The CDR3 runs to 14 residues. Germline V lookup: CDR1 PRHDT, CDR2 FYEKMQ (reference sequence). The V end was cut by 0 bases, the J end by 8 bases, with 11 bases between. The CDR3 DNA reads as TGTGCCAGCAGCTTAGGCTCCCTTGTCGATGAGCAGTTCTTC. Translated: CASSLGSLVDEQFF. Full variable domain (rest looked up from reference TRBV13 and TRBJ2-1): AAGVIQSPRHLIKEKRETATLKCYPIPRHDTVYWYQQGPGQDPQFLISFYEKMQSDKGSIPDRFSAQQFSDYHSELNMSSLELGDSALYFCASSLGSLVDEQFFGPGTRLTVL.

This sequence joins TRBV6-6 and TRBJ1-4; a weak D match, TRBD1 (6 bases). Trimming pared 2 bases from V and 5 bases from J, leaving 15 bases between. The germline CDR1 and CDR2 sequences are MNHNY and SVGAGI (reference sequence). The CDR3 has 16 residues. CDR3: CASSYTSRGQNEKLFF. DNA for the CDR3: TGTGCCAGCAGTTACACCTCCAGGGGCCAAAATGAAAAACTGTTTTTT.

DNA of the CDR3: TGCGCCAGCAGCCAAGATCAGACAGGGGGTGGGGAAAAACTGTTTTTT. This encodes CASSQDQTGGGEKLFF. V usage is TRBV4-1 and J usage is TRBJ1-4; 9 nucleotides align to TRBD1. The CDR3 extends over 16 amino acids. The germline V gene has CDR1 MGHRA and CDR2 YSYEKL. Trimming took 0 bases from V and 8 from J; bases not matched to a gene: 7.